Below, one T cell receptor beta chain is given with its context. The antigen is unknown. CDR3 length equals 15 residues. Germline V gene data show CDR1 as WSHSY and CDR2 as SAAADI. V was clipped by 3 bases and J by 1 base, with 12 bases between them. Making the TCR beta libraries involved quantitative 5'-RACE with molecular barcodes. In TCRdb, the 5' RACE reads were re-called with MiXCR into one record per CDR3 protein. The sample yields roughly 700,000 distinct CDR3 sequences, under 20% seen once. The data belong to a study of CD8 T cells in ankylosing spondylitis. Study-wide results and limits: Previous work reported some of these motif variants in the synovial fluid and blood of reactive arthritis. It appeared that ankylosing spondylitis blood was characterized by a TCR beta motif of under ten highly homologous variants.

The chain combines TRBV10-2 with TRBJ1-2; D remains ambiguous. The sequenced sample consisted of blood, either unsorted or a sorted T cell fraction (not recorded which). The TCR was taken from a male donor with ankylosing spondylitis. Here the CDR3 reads CASSDQAGGNYGYTF. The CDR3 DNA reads TGCGCCAGCAGTGACCAGGCAGGCGGTAACTATGGCTACACCTTC.